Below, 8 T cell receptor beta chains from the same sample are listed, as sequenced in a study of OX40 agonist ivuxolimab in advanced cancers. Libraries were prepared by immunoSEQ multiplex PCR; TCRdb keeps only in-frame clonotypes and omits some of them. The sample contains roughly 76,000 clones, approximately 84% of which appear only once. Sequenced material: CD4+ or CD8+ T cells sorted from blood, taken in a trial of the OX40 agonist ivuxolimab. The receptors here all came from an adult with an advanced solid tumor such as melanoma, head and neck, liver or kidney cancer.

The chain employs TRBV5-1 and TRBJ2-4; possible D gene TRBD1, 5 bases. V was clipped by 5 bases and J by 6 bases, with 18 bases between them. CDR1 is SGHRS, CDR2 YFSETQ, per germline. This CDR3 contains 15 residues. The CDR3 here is CASSPIGQGTNIQYF. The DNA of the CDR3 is TGCGCCAGCAGTCCCATTGGGCAGGGAACAAACATTCAGTACTTC.

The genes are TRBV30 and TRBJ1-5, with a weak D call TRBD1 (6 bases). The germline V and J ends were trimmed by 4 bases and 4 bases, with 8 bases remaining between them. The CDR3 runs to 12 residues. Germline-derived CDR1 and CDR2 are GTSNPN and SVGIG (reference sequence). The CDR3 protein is CAWNRENQPQHF. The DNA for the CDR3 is TGTGCCTGGAACAGGGAAAATCAGCCCCAGCATTTT.

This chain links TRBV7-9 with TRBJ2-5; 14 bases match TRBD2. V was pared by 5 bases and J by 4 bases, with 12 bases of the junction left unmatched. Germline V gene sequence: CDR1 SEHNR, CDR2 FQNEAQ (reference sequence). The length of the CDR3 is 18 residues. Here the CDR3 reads CASSQVPTSGRAGETQYF. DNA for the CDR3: TGTGCCAGCAGCCAAGTTCCGACTAGCGGGAGGGCCGGAGAGACCCAGTACTTC.

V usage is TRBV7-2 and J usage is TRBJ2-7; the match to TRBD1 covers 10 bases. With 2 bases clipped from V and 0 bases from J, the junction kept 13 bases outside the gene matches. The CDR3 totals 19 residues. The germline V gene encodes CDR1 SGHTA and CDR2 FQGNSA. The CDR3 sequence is CASSLNGGTGVLVSYEQYF. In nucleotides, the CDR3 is TGTGCCAGCAGCTTAAATGGCGGGACAGGGGTTTTGGTCTCCTACGAGCAGTACTTC.

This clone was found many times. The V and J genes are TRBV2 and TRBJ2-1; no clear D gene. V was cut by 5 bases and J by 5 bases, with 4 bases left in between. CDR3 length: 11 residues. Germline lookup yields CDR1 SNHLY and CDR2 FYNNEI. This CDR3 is CASSYDNEQFF. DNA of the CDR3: TGTGCCAGCAGTTACGACAATGAGCAGTTCTTC.

CDR3 coding DNA: TGTGCCAGCAGTAAAAGACAGGGCGGGGACAATCAGCCCCAGCATTTT. This codes for CASSKRQGGDNQPQHF. V and J are TRBV28 and TRBJ1-5; TRBD1 matches 7 bases. The germline CDR1 and CDR2 sequences are MDHEN and SYDVKM. This CDR3 region has 16 residues. The J segment lost 3 bases and the V segment lost 5 bases, leaving 10 bases of the junction unmatched. The full variable domain, rest sourced from reference TRBV28 and TRBJ1-5, is DVKVTQSSRYLVKRTGEKVFLECVQDMDHENMFWYRQDPGLGLRLIYFSYDVKMKEKGDIPEGYSVSREKKERFSLILESASTNQTSMYLCASSKRQGGDNQPQHFGDGTRLSIL.

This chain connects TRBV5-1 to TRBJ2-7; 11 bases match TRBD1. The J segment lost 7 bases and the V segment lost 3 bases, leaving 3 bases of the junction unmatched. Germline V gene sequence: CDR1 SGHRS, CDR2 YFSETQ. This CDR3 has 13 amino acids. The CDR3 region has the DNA TGCGCCAGCAGCTCGGACAGGGGGCGAGAGCAGTACTTC. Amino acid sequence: CASSSDRGREQYF.

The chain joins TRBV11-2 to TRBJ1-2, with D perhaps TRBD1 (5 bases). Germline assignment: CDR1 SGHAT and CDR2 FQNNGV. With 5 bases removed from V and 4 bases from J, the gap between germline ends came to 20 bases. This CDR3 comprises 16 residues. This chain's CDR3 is CASSLTRTPSSYGYTF. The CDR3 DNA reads TGTGCCAGCAGCCTGACTCGGACACCCTCCTCCTATGGCTACACCTTC.